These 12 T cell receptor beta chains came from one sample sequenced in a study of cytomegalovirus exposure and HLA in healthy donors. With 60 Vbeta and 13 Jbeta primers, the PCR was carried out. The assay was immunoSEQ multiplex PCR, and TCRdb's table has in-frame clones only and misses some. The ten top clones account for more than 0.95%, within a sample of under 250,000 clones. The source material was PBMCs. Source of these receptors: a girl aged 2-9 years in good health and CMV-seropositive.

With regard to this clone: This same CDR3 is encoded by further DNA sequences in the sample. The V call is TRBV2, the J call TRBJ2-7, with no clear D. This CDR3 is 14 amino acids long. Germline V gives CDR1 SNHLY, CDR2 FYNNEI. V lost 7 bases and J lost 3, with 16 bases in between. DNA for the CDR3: TGTGCCAGCACCAAAATGACAAGCCACTACGAGCAGTACTTC. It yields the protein CASTKMTSHYEQYF. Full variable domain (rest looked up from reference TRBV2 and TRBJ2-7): EPEVTQTPSHQVTQMGQEVILRCVPISNHLYFYWYRQILGQKVEFLVSFYNNEISEKSEIFDDQFSVERPDGSNFTLKIRSTKLEDSAMYFCASTKMTSHYEQYFGPGTRLTVT.

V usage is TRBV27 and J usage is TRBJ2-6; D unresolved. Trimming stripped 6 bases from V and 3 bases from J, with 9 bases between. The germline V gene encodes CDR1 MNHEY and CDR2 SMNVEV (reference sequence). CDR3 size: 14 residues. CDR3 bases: TGTGCCAGCAGAGAGGAATTTGGGGCCAACGTCCTGACTTTC. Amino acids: CASREEFGANVLTF.

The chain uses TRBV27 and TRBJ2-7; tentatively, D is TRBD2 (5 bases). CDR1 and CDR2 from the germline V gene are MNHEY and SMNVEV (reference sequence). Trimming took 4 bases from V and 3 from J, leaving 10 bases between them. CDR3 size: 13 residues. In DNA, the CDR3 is TGTGCCAGCAGTTCGGGATCAGTCTACGAGCAGTACTTC. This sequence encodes CASSSGSVYEQYF.

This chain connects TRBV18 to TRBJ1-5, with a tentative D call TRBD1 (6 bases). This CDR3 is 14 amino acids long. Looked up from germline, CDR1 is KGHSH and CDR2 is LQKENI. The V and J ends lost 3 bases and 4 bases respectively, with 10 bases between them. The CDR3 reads CASSPPGENQPQHF. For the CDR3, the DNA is TGTGCCAGCTCACCTCCAGGGGAGAATCAGCCCCAGCATTTT.

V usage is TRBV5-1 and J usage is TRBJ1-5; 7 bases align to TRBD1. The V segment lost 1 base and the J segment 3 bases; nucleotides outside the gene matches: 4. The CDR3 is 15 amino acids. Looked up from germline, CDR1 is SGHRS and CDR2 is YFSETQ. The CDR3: CASSLTGAPNQPQHF. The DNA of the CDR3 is TGCGCCAGCAGCTTGACAGGGGCCCCCAATCAGCCCCAGCATTTT.

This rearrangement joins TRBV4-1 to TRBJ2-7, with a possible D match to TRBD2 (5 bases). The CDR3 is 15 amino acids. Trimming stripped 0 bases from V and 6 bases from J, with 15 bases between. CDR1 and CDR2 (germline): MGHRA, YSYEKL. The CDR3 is CASSQDGVDPFEQYF. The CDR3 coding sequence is TGCGCCAGCAGCCAAGACGGGGTGGACCCTTTCGAGCAGTACTTC.

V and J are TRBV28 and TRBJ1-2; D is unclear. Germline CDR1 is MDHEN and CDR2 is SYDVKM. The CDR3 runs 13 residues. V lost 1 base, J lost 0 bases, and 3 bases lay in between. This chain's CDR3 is CASSLSTNYGYTF. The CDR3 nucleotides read TGTGCCAGCAGTTTATCCACTAACTATGGCTACACCTTC.

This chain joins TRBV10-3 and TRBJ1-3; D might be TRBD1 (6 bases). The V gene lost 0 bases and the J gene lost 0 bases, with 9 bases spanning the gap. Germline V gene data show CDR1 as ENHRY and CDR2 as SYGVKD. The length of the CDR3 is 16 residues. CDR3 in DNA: TGTGCCATCAGTGAGTCAGGGGGTTTCTCTGGAAACACCATATATTTT. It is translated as CAISESGGFSGNTIYF.

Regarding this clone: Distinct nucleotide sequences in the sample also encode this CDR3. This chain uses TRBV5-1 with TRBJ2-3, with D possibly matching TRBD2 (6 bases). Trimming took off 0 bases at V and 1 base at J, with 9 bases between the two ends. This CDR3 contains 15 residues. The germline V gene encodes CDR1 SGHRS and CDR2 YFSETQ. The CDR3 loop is CASSLESGGTDTQYF. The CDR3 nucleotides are TGCGCCAGCAGCTTGGAGTCGGGGGGCACAGATACGCAGTATTTT.

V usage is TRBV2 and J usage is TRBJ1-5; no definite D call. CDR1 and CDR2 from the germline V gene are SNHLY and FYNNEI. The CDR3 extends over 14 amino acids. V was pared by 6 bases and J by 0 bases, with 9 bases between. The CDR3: CASSLGVSNQPQHF. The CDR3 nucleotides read TGTGCCAGCAGCCTCGGGGTTAGCAATCAGCCCCAGCATTTT.

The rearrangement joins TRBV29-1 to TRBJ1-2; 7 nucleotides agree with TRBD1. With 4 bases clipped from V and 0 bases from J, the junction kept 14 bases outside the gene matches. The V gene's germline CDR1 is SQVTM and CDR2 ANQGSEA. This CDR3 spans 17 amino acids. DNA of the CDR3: TGCAGCGTTGTGGGGGACCGAGGGGGCTCTCCTAACTATGGCTACACCTTC. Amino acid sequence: CSVVGDRGGSPNYGYTF.

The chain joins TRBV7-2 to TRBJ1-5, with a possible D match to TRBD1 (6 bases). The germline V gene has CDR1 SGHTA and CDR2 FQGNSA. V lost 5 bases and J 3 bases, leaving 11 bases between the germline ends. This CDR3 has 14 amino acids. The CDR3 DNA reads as TGTGCCAGCAGCCTGGACAGATCCAATCAGCCCCAGCATTTT. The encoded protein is CASSLDRSNQPQHF.